This T cell receptor beta chain derives from a study of vaccination and CD4 T cells after COVID-19. Study-level background: Control wells got either CEFX epitopes, HIV-1 Nef peptides, or no peptide at all. Findings of the study overall: Spike mono-reactivity marked 304 of 307 vaccine-specific clones in convalescent patients.

The Oncomine TCR Beta short-read assay sequenced DNA from cultured CD4+ T cells. TCRdb used MiXCR to reprocess the PCR reads, holding one entry per CDR3 protein. This sample has approximately 8,800 distinct CDR3 sequences; around 61% occur once, and the top ten carry roughly 36%. This clonotype was seen a few times. Its antigen is not known. Indicated treatment: roughly 10-day PBMC culture with coronavirus spike peptide pools or control peptides (ViraFEST assay). ViraFEST sequenced TCRs after peptide-pool expansion of antigen-specific T cells. Half the medium was exchanged for fresh IL-2 medium on days 3 and 7. The V and J ends lost 5 bases and 3 bases respectively, with 16 bases between them. Germline V CDR1 and CDR2: MNHEY, SMNVEV (reference sequence). The CDR3 extends over 15 amino acids.

The specimen sequenced was CD4+ T cells from blood, cultured in vitro. The rearrangement uses TRBV27 and TRBJ1-1; D remains ambiguous. This TCR was recovered from a human donor who had recovered from COVID-19. The CDR3 nucleotides are TGTGCCAGCAGTCCTCGGACCGACTCGGACACTGAAGCTTTCTTT. It specifies CASSPRTDSDTEAFF.